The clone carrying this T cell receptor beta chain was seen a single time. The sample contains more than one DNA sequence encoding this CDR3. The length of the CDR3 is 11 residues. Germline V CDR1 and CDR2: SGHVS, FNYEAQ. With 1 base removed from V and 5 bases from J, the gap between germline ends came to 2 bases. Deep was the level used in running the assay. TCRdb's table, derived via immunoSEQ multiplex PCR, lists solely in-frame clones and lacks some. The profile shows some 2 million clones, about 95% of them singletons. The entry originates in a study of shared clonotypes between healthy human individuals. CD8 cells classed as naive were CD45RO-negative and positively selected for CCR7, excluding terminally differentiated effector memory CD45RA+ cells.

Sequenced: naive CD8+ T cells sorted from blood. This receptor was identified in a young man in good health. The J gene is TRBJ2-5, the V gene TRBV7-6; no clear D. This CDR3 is CASSLDETQYF. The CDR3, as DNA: TGTGCCAGCAGCTTAGATGAGACCCAGTACTTC.